The 9 T cell receptor beta chains given below trace back to one sample, sequenced in a study of blood T cell repertoires in COVID-19. Sequencing used immunoSEQ multiplex PCR; TCRdb keeps in-frame clones, though not all of them. In the table there are fewer than 300,000 clones, approximately 83% of which are singletons. Sequencing input: PBMCs or T cells enriched from blood (not recorded which). All receptors come from a woman aged 25 to 39 who had recovered from COVID-19.

The chain uses TRBV7-9 and TRBJ1-1; TRBD1 aligns across 8 bases. From germline, CDR1 is SEHNR and CDR2 FQNEAQ (reference sequence). V trimming: 6 bases; J trimming: 0 bases; junction bases outside the gene matches: 3. There are 14 residues in the CDR3. DNA of the CDR3: TGTGCCAGCAGTAACAGGGGGATGAACACTGAAGCTTTCTTT. Its protein product is CASSNRGMNTEAFF.

A single count supports this clone. This rearrangement joins TRBV7-3 to TRBJ2-3, with 10 bases lining up with TRBD1. Trimming at V came to 4 bases and at J to 4 bases, leaving 8 bases not matched to a gene. Germline CDR1 reads SGHTA; CDR2 reads FQGTGA. The CDR3 has 16 amino acids. CDR3 sequence reads: CASSSRTGGTPDTQYF. CDR3 sequence (DNA): TGTGCCAGCAGCTCACGGACAGGGGGGACCCCAGATACGCAGTATTTT.

About this clone: The sample carries other DNA sequences with the same CDR3. The CDR3 region is CASSLGQGNSPLHF. In nucleotides, the CDR3 is TGTGCCAGCAGCCTAGGACAGGGGAATTCACCCCTCCACTTT. The chain has TRBV28 and TRBJ1-6; TRBD1 agrees at 9 bases. After removal of 6 bases from V and 7 bases from J, the junction contained 4 bases not matched to a gene. This CDR3 is 14 amino acids long. The germline V gene encodes CDR1 MDHEN and CDR2 SYDVKM. Full variable domain (outside the CDR3, taken from reference TRBV28 and TRBJ1-6): DVKVTQSSRYLVKRTGEKVFLECVQDMDHENMFWYRQDPGLGLRLIYFSYDVKMKEKGDIPEGYSVSREKKERFSLILESASTNQTSMYLCASSLGQGNSPLHFGNGTRLTVT.

The chain carries TRBV7-8 and TRBJ2-7, with 8 bases identical to TRBD2. CDR1 is SGHVS, CDR2 FQNEAQ, per germline. V lost 4 bases, J lost 5 bases, and 7 bases stayed unmatched. There are 14 residues in the CDR3. In DNA form, the CDR3 reads TGTGCCAGCAGCTCTATAGCGGGATTCAACGAGCAGTACTTC. Protein sequence: CASSSIAGFNEQYF.

The V gene is TRBV3-1 (or the pseudogene TRBV3-2), the J gene TRBJ1-4, with 7 bases lining up with TRBD1. J was trimmed by 0 bases and V by 1 base; bases with no gene match: 11. Germline V gene data show CDR1 as LGHDT and CDR2 as YNNKEL (reference sequence). This CDR3 comprises 19 residues. CDR3 DNA: TGTGCCAGCAGCCAAGTTACAGGGGAGAGGTTTGCAACTAATGAAAAACTGTTTTTT. The encoded protein is CASSQVTGERFATNEKLFF.

This chain joins TRBV6-6 and TRBJ1-2; D gene uncertain. Trimming removed 2 bases from V and 0 bases from J, with 13 bases in between. This CDR3 has 16 residues. Germline CDR1 is MNHNY and CDR2 is SVGAGI (reference sequence). For the CDR3, the DNA is TGTGCCAGCAGTTACCCGCCGGGAGCCTCTAACTATGGCTACACCTTC. The encoded protein is CASSYPPGASNYGYTF.

The genes are TRBV5-6 and TRBJ1-2, with D unclear. The V and J ends lost 0 bases and 4 bases respectively, with 4 bases between them. The CDR3 loop spans 12 amino acids. Germline V gives CDR1 SGHDT, CDR2 YYEEEE. The CDR3 region has the DNA TGTGCCAGCAGCTTGGACACCTATGGCTACACCTTC. Translation: CASSLDTYGYTF.

The chain combines TRBV27 with TRBJ1-6, with unresolved D. The CDR3 spans 13 residues. With 2 bases removed from V and 10 bases from J, the gap between germline ends came to 9 bases. The germline gives CDR1 MNHEY, CDR2 SMNVEV (reference sequence). The CDR3: CASSLGSRSPLHF. The CDR3 DNA reads as TGTGCCAGCAGTTTAGGGAGCAGATCACCCCTCCACTTT.

The rearrangement joins TRBV28 to TRBJ2-7; 9 nucleotides match TRBD1. Germline CDR1 MDHEN, CDR2 SYDVKM. The junction had 8 bases not matched to a gene; V was cut back by 5 bases and J by 3 bases. The CDR3 is 15 amino acids. The CDR3 sequence: CASSGTGTGSYEQYF. As DNA, the CDR3 is TGTGCCAGCAGTGGGACCGGGACAGGGAGCTACGAGCAGTACTTC.